A selection of T cell receptor beta chains follows, all from one sample in a study of blood T cell repertoires in COVID-19. Some clones are missing from TCRdb's copy, which holds only in-frame ones; the method was immunoSEQ multiplex PCR. The sample yields about 500,000 clones, 85% to 90% seen once. What was sequenced was peripheral blood. All receptors derive from a woman between 45 and 65 years old with COVID-19, enrolled during active disease. CDR3s include the opening cysteine and the closing phenylalanine or tryptophan. Each record gives: J gene, V gene, CDR3 protein.

j_gene: TRBJ1-1; v_gene: TRBV30; CDR3aa: CAWTKGLGTGNTEAFF
j_gene: TRBJ1-1; v_gene: TRBV7-9; CDR3aa: CASRIYVGAKDTEAFF
j_gene: TRBJ2-3; v_gene: TRBV9; CDR3aa: CASSVGTGGRTDTQYF
j_gene: TRBJ2-2; v_gene: TRBV3-1/TRBV3-2; CDR3aa: CASSPRGGTGELFF
j_gene: TRBJ1-2; v_gene: TRBV19; CDR3aa: CASQGQVNYGYTF
j_gene: TRBJ2-3; v_gene: TRBV18; CDR3aa: CASSPSETGTGDTQYF
j_gene: TRBJ1-4; v_gene: TRBV5-1; CDR3aa: CASSLTTKNEKLFF
j_gene: TRBJ2-5; v_gene: TRBV27; CDR3aa: CASKKWGEGETQYF
j_gene: TRBJ2-1; v_gene: TRBV4-2; CDR3aa: CASSQGLAGSGDEQFF
j_gene: TRBJ2-1; v_gene: TRBV19; CDR3aa: CASNGLAGGWNEQFF
j_gene: TRBJ2-3; v_gene: TRBV11-2; CDR3aa: CASSQRLYTDTQYF
j_gene: TRBJ1-1; v_gene: TRBV7-9; CDR3aa: CASSYDSLSNTEAFF
j_gene: TRBJ2-3; v_gene: TRBV11-2; CDR3aa: CASSLGTSSLPTDTQYF
j_gene: TRBJ1-1; v_gene: TRBV29-1; CDR3aa: CSVVGTSNTEAFF
j_gene: TRBJ2-3; v_gene: TRBV14; CDR3aa: CASSPRLAGWPTSTDTQYF
j_gene: TRBJ2-7; v_gene: TRBV5-1; CDR3aa: CASSLAEGARQYF
j_gene: TRBJ1-2; v_gene: TRBV3-1/TRBV3-2; CDR3aa: CASSPSRGHYGYTF
j_gene: TRBJ1-5; v_gene: TRBV3-1/TRBV3-2; CDR3aa: CASSQPRGDRGSNQPQHF
j_gene: TRBJ1-1; v_gene: TRBV2; CDR3aa: CASGRQGRAEAFF
j_gene: TRBJ1-2; v_gene: TRBV12-3/TRBV12-4; CDR3aa: CASLTLIRNGYTF
j_gene: TRBJ1-5; v_gene: TRBV19; CDR3aa: CASGFGGNQPQHF
j_gene: TRBJ1-1; v_gene: TRBV6-5; CDR3aa: CASSYGVGGITEAFF
j_gene: TRBJ2-1; v_gene: TRBV7-9; CDR3aa: CASSLPGGQGGNEQFF
j_gene: TRBJ1-1; v_gene: TRBV24-1; CDR3aa: CATRAGLNTEAFF
j_gene: TRBJ1-2; v_gene: TRBV24-1; CDR3aa: CATRAGTSRKGWYYGYTF
j_gene: TRBJ2-3; v_gene: TRBV30; CDR3aa: CACDGLAGSTDTQYF
j_gene: TRBJ1-1; v_gene: TRBV5-1; CDR3aa: CASSPEEGANTEAFF
j_gene: TRBJ1-6; v_gene: TRBV5-5; CDR3aa: CASSLEVVREASPLHF
j_gene: TRBJ2-5; v_gene: TRBV10-2; CDR3aa: CASSESRVAGETQYF
j_gene: TRBJ1-1; v_gene: TRBV12-3/TRBV12-4; CDR3aa: CASSLGRDTEAFF
j_gene: TRBJ2-6; v_gene: TRBV7-9; CDR3aa: CASSRVNSGANVLTF
j_gene: TRBJ2-6; v_gene: TRBV14; CDR3aa: CASSQASYSGANVLTF
j_gene: TRBJ2-1; v_gene: TRBV2; CDR3aa: CASSGTGNNEQFF
j_gene: TRBJ2-7; v_gene: TRBV6-6; CDR3aa: CASSYDRPYEQYF
j_gene: TRBJ1-2; v_gene: TRBV27; CDR3aa: CASSLTGTGWGYTF
j_gene: TRBJ2-2; v_gene: TRBV30; CDR3aa: CAWTEVPGELFF
j_gene: TRBJ1-1; v_gene: TRBV19; CDR3aa: CASKFGQVTEAFF
j_gene: TRBJ2-5; v_gene: TRBV20-1; CDR3aa: CSGAPSETQYF
j_gene: TRBJ1-3; v_gene: TRBV7-8; CDR3aa: CASSRERAENTIYF
j_gene: TRBJ2-1; v_gene: TRBV5-4; CDR3aa: CASSSETGSFNEQFF
j_gene: TRBJ2-7; v_gene: TRBV21-1; CDR3aa: CASSKVAGQVFFQAHFYEQYF
j_gene: TRBJ2-1; v_gene: TRBV5-1; CDR3aa: CASAGGASDEQFF
j_gene: TRBJ2-7; v_gene: TRBV28; CDR3aa: CASSFLDRNYEQYF
j_gene: TRBJ1-6; v_gene: TRBV28; CDR3aa: CASSPAWTGDYNSPLHF
j_gene: TRBJ2-1; v_gene: TRBV28; CDR3aa: CASRSLGLNFNEQFF
j_gene: TRBJ2-2; v_gene: TRBV12-3/TRBV12-4; CDR3aa: CASRQGYTGELFF
j_gene: TRBJ2-7; v_gene: TRBV7-8; CDR3aa: CASSLGGPGYEQYF
j_gene: TRBJ2-2; v_gene: TRBV2; CDR3aa: CASRALAENTGELFF
j_gene: TRBJ1-6; v_gene: TRBV19; CDR3aa: CASTRSTYNSPLHF
j_gene: TRBJ2-7; v_gene: TRBV29-1; CDR3aa: CSVLGAYEQYF